These T cell receptor beta chains were read from a single sample in a study of regulatory T cells in long-lasting Graves disease. Each CDR3 protein is one row after TCRdb ran MiXCR on the multiplex PCR reads. This sample yields 500,000 to 700,000 distinct CDR3 sequences, of which roughly 15% are seen a single time; approximately 20% belongs to the top ten. These same records also appear under a second study, on T cells in Graves' hyperthyroidism and ophthalmopathy.

The sequenced sample was peripheral blood mononuclear cells (PBMCs), obtained at new diagnosis, from a patient treated with antithyroid drugs. These receptor sequences come from a woman in her thirties with Graves disease. The CDR3 runs from the conserved cysteine through the conserved F or W. The D gene is left open where the match is weak. Rows give clone size only sometimes, using once, few, many, or a class for an expanded clone.

size	D	V	J	CDR3	DNA
few	-	TRBV7-6	TRBJ1-6	CASSLGGRSNSPLHF	TGTGCCAGCAGCTTAGGAGGCAGAAGTAATTCACCCCTCCACTTT
many	-	TRBV2	TRBJ1-2	CASSGRQTINYGYTF	TGTGCCAGCAGTGGCCGGCAAACCATTAACTATGGCTACACCTTC
few	TRBD1	TRBV28	TRBJ1-2	CAGREGQGNYDYTF	TGTGCCGGGAGAGAGGGACAGGGGAACTATGACTACACCTTC
-	TRBD2	TRBV7-2	TRBJ2-1	CASRQGLAGVWSEQFF	TGTGCCAGCAGGCAGGGACTAGCGGGAGTGTGGAGTGAGCAGTTCTTC
many	TRBD1	TRBV24-1	TRBJ1-1	CATRGTGLITEAFF	TGTGCCACCAGGGGGACAGGGTTGATCACTGAAGCTTTCTTT
few	TRBD2	TRBV4-2	TRBJ2-1	CASSPGLAVEQFF	TGTGCCAGCAGCCCTGGACTAGCGGTAGAGCAGTTCTTC
many	-	TRBV6-1	TRBJ1-2	CASSPEWGAYGYTF	TGTGCCAGCAGTCCCGAATGGGGGGCCTATGGCTACACCTTC
few	TRBD1	TRBV30	TRBJ1-1	CAWSYLPGQGNTEAFF	TGTGCCTGGAGCTATTTGCCGGGACAGGGGAACACTGAAGCTTTCTTT
few	-	TRBV20-1	TRBJ2-4	CSARKSGGAENIQYF	TGCAGTGCTAGAAAGTCGGGGGGCGCGGAAAACATTCAGTACTTC
many	TRBD1	TRBV12-5	TRBJ1-4	CASVARGPEKLFF	TGTGCTAGTGTCGCCAGGGGGCCTGAAAAACTGTTTTTT
many	-	TRBV6-1	TRBJ2-7	CASSHGPTSYEQYF	TGTGCCAGCAGCCACGGACCGACCTCCTACGAGCAGTACTTC
few	-	TRBV27	TRBJ2-7	CASSLLAETGYEQYF	TGTGCCAGCAGTTTACTAGCAGAGACGGGTTACGAGCAGTACTTC
-	-	TRBV27	TRBJ1-3	CASKPSMGNTIYF	TGTGCCAGCAAACCCTCTATGGGAAACACCATATATTTT
few	-	TRBV28	TRBJ1-3	CASSLPHRHSGNTIYF	TGTGCCAGCAGCCTCCCCCACAGGCACTCTGGAAACACCATATATTTT
many	-	TRBV12-3/TRBV12-4	TRBJ2-3	CASSLGYEVSTDTQYF	TGTGCCAGCAGTTTAGGGTACGAGGTCAGCACAGATACGCAGTATTTT
few	TRBD2	TRBV7-2	TRBJ2-1	CASSRRLAGNNEQFF	TGTGCCAGCAGCCGGCGGCTAGCGGGAAACAATGAGCAGTTCTTC
few	-	TRBV7-6	TRBJ2-5	CASSLKGQGRETQYF	TGTGCCAGCAGCTTAAAAGGGCAGGGCCGAGAGACCCAGTACTTC
-	-	TRBV4-1	TRBJ2-7	CASSQQTGAAPIRYEQYF	TGCGCCAGCAGCCAGCAAACGGGGGCGGCCCCCATCCGCTACGAGCAGTACTTC
-	TRBD2	TRBV10-1	TRBJ2-4	CASIGLAGAKNIQYF	TGCGCCAGCATTGGGCTAGCGGGAGCCAAAAACATTCAGTACTTC
many	-	TRBV12-3/TRBV12-4	TRBJ1-3	CASSPNGNTIYF	TGTGCCAGCAGTCCAAACGGAAACACCATATATTTT
few	-	TRBV27	TRBJ2-2	CASSSWGGWTGELFF	TGTGCCAGCAGTTCCTGGGGGGGCTGGACCGGGGAGCTGTTTTTT
many	-	TRBV12-3/TRBV12-4	TRBJ1-5	CASSSPRGSTGQPQHF	TGTGCCAGCAGTTCCCCTAGAGGGAGTACAGGCCAGCCCCAGCATTTT
many	TRBD1	TRBV2	TRBJ1-1	CASSEKGTGVNTEAFF	TGTGCCAGCAGTGAAAAAGGGACAGGTGTGAACACTGAAGCTTTCTTT
many	-	TRBV18	TRBJ1-1	CASSSTGSAEAFF	TGTGCCAGCTCATCAACAGGGTCAGCTGAAGCTTTCTTT
few	TRBD2	TRBV20-1	TRBJ2-1	CSASDGTSGRGEQFF	TGCAGTGCGAGCGATGGGACTAGCGGGAGAGGAGAGCAGTTCTTC
-	TRBD2	TRBV19	TRBJ2-7	CASSIGGGSSYEQYF	TGTGCCAGTAGTATAGGGGGCGGGAGCTCCTACGAGCAGTACTTC
many	-	TRBV20-1	TRBJ1-1	CSARPQGIKGTEAFF	TGCAGTGCTAGACCCCAGGGAATTAAGGGCACTGAAGCTTTCTTT
few	-	TRBV30	TRBJ1-5	CAWSVRGWYSNQPQHF	TGTGCCTGGAGTGTAAGAGGGTGGTATAGCAATCAGCCCCAGCATTTT
-	-	TRBV15	TRBJ2-3	CATSSLGRGGDTQYF	TGTGCCACCAGCAGTCTGGGGCGAGGGGGAGATACGCAGTATTTT
-	TRBD2	TRBV29-1	TRBJ2-1	CSVESGTRGIYYEQFF	TGCAGCGTTGAAAGCGGGACTAGGGGGATATACTATGAGCAGTTCTTC
many	-	TRBV20-1	TRBJ1-1	CSARRQTGNTEAFF	TGCAGTGCTAGAAGACAAACAGGGAACACTGAAGCTTTCTTT
-	TRBD1	TRBV20-1	TRBJ2-1	CSARDPGQGSGNEQFF	TGCAGTGCTAGGGATCCGGGACAGGGGAGTGGAAATGAGCAGTTCTTC
many	-	TRBV12-3/TRBV12-4	TRBJ2-7	CASSKAEGYEQYF	TGTGCCAGCAGTAAGGCGGAAGGTTACGAGCAGTACTTC
many	TRBD2	TRBV11-2	TRBJ2-1	CASSLRLAALGKGNEQFF	TGTGCCAGCAGCTTACGACTAGCCGCACTGGGGAAGGGAAATGAGCAGTTCTTC
few	-	TRBV4-2	TRBJ2-1	CASSQELESPNEQFF	TGTGCCAGCAGCCAGGAACTAGAGTCCCCCAATGAGCAGTTCTTC
many	-	TRBV6-1	TRBJ2-7	CASRTRTNSYEQYF	TGTGCCAGCAGGACTCGGACTAACTCCTACGAGCAGTACTTC
-	-	TRBV7-2	TRBJ2-1	CASSPRTQQFF	TGTGCCAGCAGCCCTCGAACCCAGCAGTTCTTC
few	TRBD2	TRBV24-1	TRBJ2-2	CATSDPTSVTGELFF	TGTGCCACCAGTGATCCGACTAGCGTAACCGGGGAGCTGTTTTTT
-	-	TRBV28	TRBJ1-5	CASSFGGSHQPQHF	TGTGCCAGCAGTTTTGGCGGGAGTCATCAGCCCCAGCATTTT
many	-	TRBV27	TRBJ1-4	CASSLAGYPEKLFF	TGTGCCAGCAGTTTGGCGGGGTACCCGGAAAAACTGTTTTTT
-	TRBD1	TRBV19	TRBJ1-2	CASWRDSFGYTF	TGTGCCAGTTGGCGGGACAGTTTCGGCTACACCTTC